These 7 T cell receptor beta chains originate from one sample sequenced in a study of identical twins' blood T cells. TCRdb reprocessed the 5' RACE reads via MiXCR and lists one record per CDR3 protein. Of roughly 340,000 distinct CDR3 sequences listed, more than 25% are singletons. Sample: PBMCs. The receptors come from a woman aged 18-49 years in good health.

The J gene is TRBJ1-1, the V gene TRBV18; no clear D. The CDR3 contains 15 residues. With 3 bases removed from V and 6 bases from J, the gap between germline ends came to 17 bases. Germline loops: CDR1 KGHSH, CDR2 LQKENI. CDR3 amino acids: CASSPTERMVAEAFF. CDR3 nucleotide sequence: TGTGCCAGCTCACCCACAGAACGGATGGTCGCTGAAGCTTTCTTT.

The V call is TRBV6-5, the J call TRBJ1-4; 7 positions agree with TRBD1. V shed 2 bases and J 8 bases; nucleotides not matched to a gene: 8. Germline CDR1 reads MNHEY; CDR2 reads SVGAGI. This CDR3 region has 15 residues. CDR3 sequence reads: CASSYGPGQQEKLFF. In DNA, the CDR3 is TGTGCCAGCAGTTACGGCCCGGGACAGCAAGAAAAACTGTTTTTT.

The chain has TRBV7-6 and TRBJ2-1; a weak D match, TRBD2 (6 bases). V dropped 7 bases and J dropped 1 base, with 17 bases sitting between them. Germline loops: CDR1 SGHVS, CDR2 FNYEAQ. The CDR3 has 16 amino acids. The CDR3 region has the DNA TGTGCCAGCACCCAGCTTACCGGGAGTTCCTACAATGAGCAGTTCTTC. It is translated as CASTQLTGSSYNEQFF.

A few counts support this clonotype. This rearrangement joins TRBV7-9 to TRBJ1-1; no firm D call. The CDR3 is 16 amino acids. Trimming removed 1 base at V and 1 base at J, with 13 bases between. Germline V lookup: CDR1 SEHNR, CDR2 FQNEAQ (reference sequence). The CDR3 sequence: CASSLGRLGPNTEAFF. The DNA of the CDR3 is TGTGCCAGCAGCTTAGGTCGTTTGGGCCCGAACACTGAAGCTTTCTTT.

This clonotype was counted a few times. This chain uses TRBV5-1 with TRBJ2-1; 8 nucleotides match TRBD2. Per the germline V gene, CDR1 is SGHRS and CDR2 is YFSETQ. V was clipped by 1 base and J by 5 bases; unmatched bases: 5. The CDR3 extends over 15 amino acids. The CDR3 sequence is CASSLTSGTHNEQFF. The DNA of the CDR3 is TGCGCCAGCAGCTTGACTAGCGGAACTCACAATGAGCAGTTCTTC.

Concerning this clonotype itself: One base away lies a much larger clone, so this may be a sequencing read error. The genes are TRBV2 and TRBJ1-2; 8 nucleotides align to TRBD1. CDR3 length: 16 amino acids. Germline V CDR1 and CDR2: SNHLY, FYNNEI. V shed 7 bases, J shed 1 base, and the junction held 11 bases outside the gene matches. This CDR3 is CASTRTGTGVNYGYTF. The CDR3 nucleotides are TGTGCCAGCACACGGACAGGGACCGGGGTTAACTATGGCTACACCTTC.

This clonotype was counted many times. The V gene is TRBV20-1, the J gene TRBJ2-3, with 14 bases fitting TRBD2. J gave up 1 base and V 5 bases, and 5 bases lay outside the gene matches. The CDR3 loop spans 16 amino acids. The germline CDR1 and CDR2 sequences are DFQATT and SNEGSKA (reference sequence). The CDR3 sequence is CSAGTSGSRGTDTQYF. CDR3 in DNA: TGCAGTGCTGGGACTAGCGGGAGTCGGGGCACAGATACGCAGTATTTT.